Listed below are T cell receptor beta chains from one sample, sequenced in a study of control samples from healthy donors and cancer patients. Data came from immunoSEQ multiplex PCR; TCRdb stores just in-frame clones and leaves some out. The sample lists 95,000 to 100,000 clones, around 89% occurring once. Sequencing was carried out using blood. These receptor sequences come from a young man in good health. The CDR3 runs from the conserved cysteine through the conserved F or W. The D gene is left open where the match is weak. The size entry is marked missing in some rows and otherwise reads once, few, many or a size class.

CDR3aa: CASSVEVSTNEQFF
CDR3nt: TGTGCCAGCAGCGTAGAGGTGTCTACCAATGAGCAGTTCTTC
v_gene: TRBV9
len: 14
abundance: .
j_gene: TRBJ2-1
d_gene: .

CDR3aa: CASSQGRIAGSTGELFF
CDR3nt: TGCGCCAGCAGCCAAGGTCGGATAGCGGGGTCCACCGGGGAGCTGTTTTTT
v_gene: TRBV4-3
len: 17
abundance: .
j_gene: TRBJ2-2
d_gene: TRBD2

CDR3aa: CASSLLPERSPLHF
CDR3nt: TGTGCCAGCAGCCTACTTCCAGAGAGATCACCCCTCCACTTT
v_gene: TRBV5-6
len: 14
abundance: .
j_gene: TRBJ1-6
d_gene: .

CDR3aa: CSARGRGSTDTQYF
CDR3nt: TGCAGTGCTCGTGGACGGGGTAGCACAGATACGCAGTATTTT
v_gene: TRBV20-1
len: 14
abundance: .
j_gene: TRBJ2-3
d_gene: .

CDR3aa: CASRKSGGETQYF
CDR3nt: TGTGCCAGCAGAAAGAGCGGAGGGGAGACCCAGTACTTC
v_gene: TRBV27
len: 13
abundance: .
j_gene: TRBJ2-5
d_gene: .

CDR3aa: CASSLVAGDQFF
CDR3nt: TGTGCCAGCAGCTTAGTAGCGGGAGACCAGTTCTTC
v_gene: TRBV13
len: 12
abundance: .
j_gene: TRBJ2-1
d_gene: TRBD2

CDR3aa: CASSLVGSGNTIYF
CDR3nt: TGTGCCAGCAGCTTAGTAGGCTCTGGAAACACCATATATTTT
v_gene: TRBV7-2
len: 14
abundance: .
j_gene: TRBJ1-3
d_gene: .

CDR3aa: CASSPATGTGGYEQYF
CDR3nt: TGTGCCAGCAGTCCCGCCACCGGGACAGGTGGATACGAGCAGTACTTC
v_gene: TRBV28
len: 16
abundance: few
j_gene: TRBJ2-7
d_gene: TRBD1

CDR3aa: CASRPRDGWNTEAFF
CDR3nt: TGTGCCAGTCGACCCCGGGACGGATGGAACACTGAAGCTTTCTTT
v_gene: TRBV19
len: 15
abundance: .
j_gene: TRBJ1-1
d_gene: .

CDR3aa: CSGQVQETQYF
CDR3nt: TGCAGTGGACAGGTCCAAGAGACCCAGTACTTC
v_gene: TRBV20-1
len: 11
abundance: .
j_gene: TRBJ2-5
d_gene: .

CDR3aa: CASTRLGTGELFF
CDR3nt: TGTGCCAGCACCCGACTGGGGACCGGGGAGCTGTTTTTT
v_gene: TRBV7-9
len: 13
abundance: .
j_gene: TRBJ2-2
d_gene: .

CDR3aa: CASSLTSTTEAFF
CDR3nt: TGTGCCAGCAGCTTAACGTCGACCACTGAAGCTTTCTTT
v_gene: TRBV7-3
len: 13
abundance: few
j_gene: TRBJ1-1
d_gene: .

CDR3aa: CASRGPGLAVTDTQYF
CDR3nt: TGTGCCAGCAGGGGGCCGGGACTAGCGGTCACAGATACGCAGTATTTT
v_gene: TRBV2
len: 16
abundance: few
j_gene: TRBJ2-3
d_gene: TRBD2

CDR3aa: CASTRMDRLNTEAFF
CDR3nt: TGCGCCAGCACGAGGATGGACAGACTAAACACTGAAGCTTTCTTT
v_gene: TRBV5-1
len: 15
abundance: .
j_gene: TRBJ1-1
d_gene: .

CDR3aa: CASSAYHNEQFF
CDR3nt: TGTGCCAGCAGCGCCTATCACAATGAGCAGTTCTTC
v_gene: TRBV3-1/TRBV3-2
len: 12
abundance: .
j_gene: TRBJ2-1
d_gene: .

CDR3aa: CAWREDSYNEQFF
CDR3nt: TGTGCCTGGAGGGAAGACAGTTACAATGAGCAGTTCTTC
v_gene: TRBV30
len: 13
abundance: .
j_gene: TRBJ2-1
d_gene: .

CDR3aa: CASSQVALAGVTYF
CDR3nt: TGCGCCAGCAGCCAAGTAGCGTTGGCGGGGGTTACGTATTTT
v_gene: TRBV4-1
len: 14
abundance: .
j_gene: TRBJ2-3
d_gene: TRBD2

CDR3aa: CASSLQYEQYF
CDR3nt: TGTGCCAGCAGCTTACAGTACGAGCAGTACTTC
v_gene: TRBV7-9
len: 11
abundance: few
j_gene: TRBJ2-7
d_gene: .

CDR3aa: CASSLEPSTDTQYF
CDR3nt: TGTGCCAGCAGCTTAGAACCTAGCACAGATACGCAGTATTTT
v_gene: TRBV7-6
len: 14
abundance: once
j_gene: TRBJ2-3
d_gene: .

CDR3aa: CASSLSGSAGYTF
CDR3nt: TGTGCCAGCAGTTTATCAGGGTCTGCCGGCTACACCTTC
v_gene: TRBV27
len: 13
abundance: .
j_gene: TRBJ1-2
d_gene: .

CDR3aa: CAIKVGGSGNTIYF
CDR3nt: TGTGCCATCAAGGTCGGGGGGTCTGGAAACACCATATATTTT
v_gene: TRBV10-3
len: 14
abundance: .
j_gene: TRBJ1-3
d_gene: .

CDR3aa: CASSLPTGATGELFF
CDR3nt: TGCGCCAGCAGCCTTCCGACAGGGGCCACCGGGGAGCTGTTTTTT
v_gene: TRBV4-1
len: 15
abundance: .
j_gene: TRBJ2-2
d_gene: TRBD1

CDR3aa: CSARGQGAGGDTQYF
CDR3nt: TGCAGTGCTCGTGGACAGGGGGCCGGGGGAGATACGCAGTATTTT
v_gene: TRBV20-1
len: 15
abundance: .
j_gene: TRBJ2-3
d_gene: TRBD1

CDR3aa: CASSYRQSSGNTIYF
CDR3nt: TGTGCCAGCAGCTACCGACAGAGCTCTGGAAACACCATATATTTT
v_gene: TRBV14
len: 15
abundance: .
j_gene: TRBJ1-3
d_gene: .

CDR3aa: CASSDAGNYGYTF
CDR3nt: TGTGCCAGCAGTGACGCCGGGAACTATGGCTACACCTTC
v_gene: TRBV6-1
len: 13
abundance: .
j_gene: TRBJ1-2
d_gene: .

CDR3aa: CASSRGRALEQFF
CDR3nt: TGCGCCAGCAGCCGCGGGAGGGCCTTGGAGCAGTTCTTC
v_gene: TRBV4-3
len: 13
abundance: .
j_gene: TRBJ2-1
d_gene: TRBD2

CDR3aa: CASISRDNEQFF
CDR3nt: TGTGCCAGCATCTCCAGGGATAATGAGCAGTTCTTC
v_gene: TRBV7-9
len: 12
abundance: .
j_gene: TRBJ2-1
d_gene: .

CDR3aa: CASSEVDGTSGGTGELFF
CDR3nt: TGTGCCAGCAGTGAAGTGGATGGGACTAGCGGGGGCACCGGGGAGCTGTTTTTT
v_gene: TRBV6-1
len: 18
abundance: .
j_gene: TRBJ2-2
d_gene: TRBD2

CDR3aa: CASSPLARSSYNEQFF
CDR3nt: TGTGCCAGCAGCCCCTTAGCTAGGAGCTCCTACAATGAGCAGTTCTTC
v_gene: TRBV7-2
len: 16
abundance: .
j_gene: TRBJ2-1
d_gene: .

CDR3aa: CASSLGTIAEAFF
CDR3nt: TGTGCCAGCAGCTTAGGGACAATAGCTGAAGCTTTCTTT
v_gene: TRBV7-9
len: 13
abundance: .
j_gene: TRBJ1-1
d_gene: .

CDR3aa: CASRHPGRTNEKLFF
CDR3nt: TGCGCCAGCAGACATCCCGGCAGGACTAATGAAAAACTGTTTTTT
v_gene: TRBV4-1
len: 15
abundance: .
j_gene: TRBJ1-4
d_gene: .

CDR3aa: CASSKGPYRGYTF
CDR3nt: TGTGCCAGCAGCAAAGGACCGTATCGAGGCTACACCTTC
v_gene: TRBV21-1
len: 13
abundance: .
j_gene: TRBJ1-2
d_gene: .

CDR3aa: CASPLKERILNLPLRLLNEQFF
CDR3nt: TGTGCCAGCCCCCTTAAGGAAAGGATCCTTAACCTACCTCTCCGACTCCTCAATGAGCAGTTCTTC
v_gene: TRBV21-1
len: 22
abundance: .
j_gene: TRBJ2-1
d_gene: .